This TCR beta chain came from a study of blood T cell repertoires in COVID-19. The CDR3 has 16 amino acids. The V and J ends lost 0 bases and 2 bases, in that order; junction bases with no gene match: 1. Germline CDR1 SGHRS, CDR2 YFSETQ. Original methodology: Estimates of nucleated cell counts were drawn from the amplification of reference gene primers. The data were produced by immunoSEQ multiplex PCR, yet TCRdb's version contains in-frame clones alone and is incomplete. The V and J calls and the clone size are those of that table, but D and trimming were determined from the DNA. Altogether nearly 200,000 clones are present, roughly 90% being singletons, with the ten largest covering around 8.4%. To note about this clone: Other DNA variants within this sample encode the same CDR3.

Participants were aged roughly 18 to 90 years, lived in about 26 US areas, and enrolled virtually. Which cohort a participant joined came from the clinical history participants gave. Recovered status in Cohort 3 required two negative PCRs, clearance, or symptom resolution. This sequence joins TRBV5-1 and TRBJ2-5; 13 nucleotides line up with TRBD2. Sequenced input: PBMCs or T cells enriched from blood (not recorded which). This clonotype was sampled from a woman aged 18-30 years who had recovered from COVID-19. The DNA of the CDR3 is TGCGCCAGCAGCTTGGGGGGACTAGCGGGGCAAGAGACCCAGTACTTC. Translating gives CASSLGGLAGQETQYF. The full variable domain, with the rest looked up from reference TRBV5-1 and TRBJ2-5, is KAGVTQTPRYLIKTRGQQVTLSCSPISGHRSVSWYQQTPGQGLQFLFEYFSETQRNKGNFPGRFSGRQFSNSRSEMNVSTLELGDSALYLCASSLGGLAGQETQYFGPGTRLLVL.